The clone carrying this T cell receptor beta chain was detected many times. Its antigen is currently unknown. The source material, RNA transcripts, was used to amplify TCR beta CDR3 regions. First-round RT-PCR targeting the TCR CDR3 was performed with the HTBI primer set. Each CDR3 protein gets one entry after TCRdb re-called the multiplex PCR reads with MiXCR. The table shows approximately 430,000 distinct CDR3 sequences, with around a sixth occurring only once. This sample is drawn from a study of T cells in Graves' hyperthyroidism and ophthalmopathy. Points from the study as a whole: Most clonotypes that expanded in the thyroid above 0.001 also showed up in blood. A model of 13 V-J features distinguished ophthalmopathy from stable hyperthyroidism.

The germline CDR1 and CDR2 sequences are MDHEN and SYDVKM. There are 17 residues in the CDR3. The V gene end was trimmed by 3 bases and the J gene end by 7 bases; junction bases not matched to a gene: 14. Calling Graves' hyperthyroidism stable meant ophthalmopathy did not progress within 18 months. Cells are PBMCs isolated from about 10 ml of fresh blood. The receptor's source is a woman between 18 and 29 years old with Graves' hyperthyroidism. The material sequenced was blood. The V and J genes are TRBV28 and TRBJ1-4; 7 positions agree with TRBD1. CDR3 loop: CASSFQDRFSLGEKLFF. CDR3 nucleotide sequence: TGTGCCAGCAGTTTTCAGGACAGGTTTTCTCTCGGTGAAAAACTGTTTTTT.